These 19 T cell receptor beta chains came from one sample sequenced in a study of blood T cell repertoires in COVID-19. This table comes from immunoSEQ multiplex PCR, and its TCRdb copy is limited to in-frame clones, with some not included. The table has more than 350,000 clones, around nine tenths seen once. Specimen: PBMCs or T cells enriched from blood (not recorded which). These receptors all stem from a woman aged 45-60 years who had recovered from COVID-19.

The chain links TRBV7-9 to TRBJ1-1; D ambiguous. This CDR3 comprises 11 residues. V lost 2 bases to trimming and J lost 5 bases, with 3 bases between them. Per germline, CDR1 SEHNR and CDR2 FQNEAQ (reference sequence). The CDR3 loop reads CASSLQTEAFF. DNA for the CDR3: TGTGCCAGCAGCTTACAGACTGAAGCTTTCTTT.

The V gene is TRBV18, the J gene TRBJ1-2; TRBD1 aligns across 12 bases. The CDR3 loop spans 16 amino acids. The germline gives CDR1 KGHSH, CDR2 LQKENI. V dropped 3 bases and J dropped 7; count of bases not matched to a gene: 9. The CDR3 here is CASSPVPGQGAGGYTF. CDR3 in DNA: TGTGCCAGCTCACCCGTCCCGGGACAGGGGGCGGGTGGCTACACCTTC.

The rearrangement joins TRBV28 to TRBJ1-1; 8 nucleotides line up with TRBD1. V gave up 5 bases and J gave up 5 bases; unmatched junction bases: 7. Germline loops: CDR1 MDHEN, CDR2 SYDVKM. The CDR3 is 14 amino acids. The DNA for the CDR3 is TGTGCCAGCAGTCCTCCGAACAGGGGGACTGAAGCTTTCTTT. This encodes CASSPPNRGTEAFF.

This rearrangement joins TRBV18 to TRBJ2-2, with 7 bases aligning to TRBD1. The germline V gene encodes CDR1 KGHSH and CDR2 LQKENI. The CDR3 is made up of 15 amino acids. The ends lost 3 bases at V and 5 bases at J; junction bases unmatched: 6. The CDR3, as DNA: TGTGCCAGCTCACCTACAGGGGCCGGGACCGGGGAGCTGTTTTTT. Residues: CASSPTGAGTGELFF.

The sample holds one count of this clone. The chain joins TRBV27 to TRBJ1-1; a weak D match, TRBD1 (5 bases). Germline assignment: CDR1 MNHEY and CDR2 SMNVEV (reference sequence). V lost 5 bases to trimming and J lost 0 bases, with 10 bases between them. This CDR3 region has 14 residues. CDR3 DNA: TGTGCCAGCAGTCCAACAGGATTGAACACTGAAGCTTTCTTT. This codes for CASSPTGLNTEAFF.

V usage is TRBV6-5 and J usage is TRBJ1-1; maybe TRBD1 (6 bases). Per germline, CDR1 MNHEY and CDR2 SVGAGI. V gave up 5 bases and J gave up 11 bases, with 18 bases separating them. The CDR3 has 13 amino acids. The CDR3: CASSPLRGGYAFF. The CDR3 nucleotides read TGTGCCAGCAGTCCCCTGAGGGGGGGCTACGCTTTCTTT.

The chain joins TRBV18 to TRBJ2-5, with a tentative D call TRBD1 (6 bases). Germline CDR1 reads KGHSH; CDR2 reads LQKENI. Trimming shortened V by 5 bases and J by 9 bases, and 16 bases separated the two germline ends. The CDR3 covers 13 residues. CDR3 bases: TGTGCCAGCTCAGGGGACATTGGATGGGCCCAGTACTTC. It codes for CASSGDIGWAQYF.

This chain links TRBV28 with TRBJ1-4; 9 positions agree with TRBD1. CDR1 MDHEN and CDR2 SYDVKM come from the germline V gene. The CDR3 is 15 amino acids. V gave up 6 bases and J gave up 7 bases; unmatched junction bases: 9. The DNA for the CDR3 is TGTGCCAGCAGCCCTCGGGACAGGGTTGGTGAAAAACTGTTTTTT. This gives the protein CASSPRDRVGEKLFF.

J is TRBJ2-3 and V is TRBV18; D is undetermined. V was trimmed by 5 bases and J by 4 bases, leaving 7 bases between them. Germline V gives CDR1 KGHSH, CDR2 LQKENI. The CDR3 is 12 amino acids. The CDR3 nucleotides read TGTGCCAGCTCAAATCAGGCAGATACGCAGTATTTT. The encoded protein is CASSNQADTQYF.

V usage is TRBV27 and J usage is TRBJ1-1; D ambiguous. The CDR3 is 13 amino acids. Trimming left V 3 bases short and J 0 bases short, with 5 bases between. Germline CDR1 MNHEY, CDR2 SMNVEV (reference sequence). CDR3 sequence reads: CASSFNLNTEAFF. The CDR3 bases are TGTGCCAGCAGTTTCAACTTGAACACTGAAGCTTTCTTT.

The chain is built from TRBV12-3 or TRBV12-4 and TRBJ1-2; D unclear. The CDR3 totals 13 residues. Trimming pared 6 bases from V and 0 bases from J, leaving 8 bases between. The CDR3 DNA sequence: TGTGCCAGCAGGGCCCGCACTAACTATGGCTACACCTTC. Amino acid sequence: CASRARTNYGYTF.

The chain couples TRBV24-1 to TRBJ2-2, with D maybe TRBD2 (6 bases). The CDR3 length is 15 residues. The ends were cut back, 4 bases at V and 1 base at J, with 9 bases in the middle. CDR1 and CDR2 from the germline V gene are KGHDR and SFDVKD. CDR3 sequence reads: CATSDWRGNTGELFF. The CDR3 nucleotides are TGTGCCACCAGTGACTGGCGGGGGAACACCGGGGAGCTGTTTTTT.

The chain joins TRBV2 to TRBJ2-3, with 8 positions matching TRBD2. V lost 8 bases, J lost 2 bases, and 6 bases stayed unmatched. This CDR3 has 14 residues. CDR1 is SNHLY, CDR2 FYNNEI, per germline. The CDR3 here is CASLERGITDTQYF. The DNA of the CDR3 is TGTGCCAGCCTCGAGCGGGGGATCACAGATACGCAGTATTTT.

This sequence joins TRBV28 and TRBJ1-3; no reliable D call. Per the germline V gene, CDR1 is MDHEN and CDR2 is SYDVKM. CDR3 length: 14 amino acids. V lost 7 bases to trimming and J lost 0 bases, with 10 bases between them. This CDR3 reads CASKDGNSGNTIYF. CDR3 sequence (DNA): TGTGCCAGCAAAGACGGGAACTCTGGAAACACCATATATTTT.

About this clone: The junction departs from germline at one end; a sequencing error may be responsible. The gene calls are TRBV12-3 or TRBV12-4 and TRBJ2-2, with TRBD1 as a possible D gene (6 bases). The CDR3 totals 11 residues. CDR3: CASSLEGDLFF. The DNA of the CDR3 is TGTGCCAGCAGTTTAGAGGGGGACCTGTTTTTT.

The J gene is TRBJ2-3, the V gene TRBV1; the table names TRBD2, a call not compared with the DNA. TRBV1 is marked as a pseudogene. The CDR3 has 17 amino acids. The CDR3, as DNA: TGCACCAGCAGCCAAGATCAGAGCCCCCCTGGGGGGGATACGCAGTATTTT. This translates into CTSSQDQSPPGGDTQYF.

The J gene is TRBJ1-2, the V gene TRBV7-2, with D tentatively TRBD1 (6 bases). CDR1 and CDR2 from the germline V gene are SGHTA and FQGNSA. V was shortened by 1 base and J by 5 bases, with 11 bases between the two germline ends. This CDR3 contains 14 residues. The CDR3 spells CASSLEGRGYGYTF. The DNA of the CDR3 is TGTGCCAGCAGCTTAGAGGGCAGGGGATATGGCTACACCTTC.

The rearrangement links TRBV10-2 to TRBJ1-2, with D perhaps TRBD1 (6 bases). This CDR3 spans 13 amino acids. The V gene's germline CDR1 is WSHSY and CDR2 SAAADI. The V end was cut by 5 bases, the J end by 6 bases, with 13 bases between. CDR3 sequence: CASSQEGGDGYTF. In DNA form, the CDR3 reads TGCGCCAGCAGTCAGGAAGGGGGGGATGGCTACACCTTC.

V gene TRBV19 combines with J gene TRBJ2-2; tentative D call: TRBD1 (6 bases). Trimming left V 10 bases short and J 2 bases short, with 20 bases between. The germline V gene encodes CDR1 LNHDA and CDR2 SQIVND (reference sequence). This CDR3 contains 16 residues. The CDR3 sequence: CATSNTRTDNTGELFF. The CDR3 DNA is TGTGCCACTTCAAACACCCGGACAGACAACACCGGGGAGCTGTTTTTT.